The clone carrying this T cell receptor (beta chain) is medium-sized (0.01 to 0.1%) within its sample. Its antigen is currently unknown. As handled by the study authors: Clinicopathological groups of papillary thyroid cancer showed CDR3 differences that were used to build a distant-metastasis classifier. TCRdb re-analyzed the PCR reads through MiXCR. The V and J calls come from TCRdb's annotation, not from the publication. The sample has 6,000 to 8,000 clones; roughly 26% are singletons. The data derive from a study of metastatic and nonmetastatic thyroid tumors. On the study more broadly: Peripheral blood and tumor or nodule samples from malignant and benign thyroid patients were compared.

Overall study findings and caveats: It was reported that TCR beta diversity was significantly higher in malignant thyroid tumors than benign nodules, in blood and tumor.

Per germline, CDR1 WSHSY and CDR2 SAAADI. CDR3 size: 15 residues. Trimming removed 3 bases from V and 6 bases from J, with 16 bases in between. None of the patients had undergone any treatment ahead of thyroid surgery. The TCR was taken from a female donor with papillary thyroid cancer or a benign thyroid nodule (not recorded which). Some clones in this sample may be carry-over from other donors' samples. The material sequenced was adjacent normal tissue. The chain employs TRBV10-2 and TRBJ2-3; no reliable D call. The CDR3 nucleotides read TGCGCCAGCAGTGACCCGGCCATGGCACAGGATACGCAGTATTTT. Encoded protein: CASSDPAMAQDTQYF.